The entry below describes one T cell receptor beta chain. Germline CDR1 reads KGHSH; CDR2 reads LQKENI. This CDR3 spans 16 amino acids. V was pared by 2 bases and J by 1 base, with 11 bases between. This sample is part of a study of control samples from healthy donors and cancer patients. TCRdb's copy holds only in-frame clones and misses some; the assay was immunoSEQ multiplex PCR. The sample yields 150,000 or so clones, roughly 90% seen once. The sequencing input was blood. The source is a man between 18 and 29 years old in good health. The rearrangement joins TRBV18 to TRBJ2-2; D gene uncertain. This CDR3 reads CASSPGLGRNTGELFF. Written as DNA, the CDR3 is TGTGCCAGCTCACCAGGGCTGGGTCGGAACACCGGGGAGCTGTTTTTT.